The entry below describes one TCR beta chain. This specimen belongs to a study of blood T cell repertoires in COVID-19. Looking at the study overall: Donors in the United States, Italy and Spain gave samples during acute or convalescent COVID-19.

V was clipped by 6 bases and J by 11 bases, with 12 bases between them. CDR1 and CDR2 (germline): MNHEY, SVGEGT. The CDR3 sequence is 11 residues long. Libraries were prepared by immunoSEQ multiplex PCR; TCRdb keeps only in-frame clonotypes and omits some of them. Among roughly 270,000 clones, around 85% were seen once, and the ten largest hold approximately 5.1%. The source material was peripheral blood. This TCR was sampled from a man aged 50-59 years with active or convalescent COVID-19. V is TRBV6-2 or TRBV6-3 and J is TRBJ2-3; a possible D gene is TRBD1 (5 bases). In nucleotides, the CDR3 is TGTGCCAGCAGATACGACAGTCTGCAGTATTTT. Translated, it gives CASRYDSLQYF.